Below are 25 T cell receptor beta chains sequenced from a single sample in a study of cytotoxic CD8 clonotypes in ibrutinib-treated CLL. TCRdb's table, derived via immunoSEQ multiplex PCR, lists solely in-frame clones and lacks some. The data contain over 120,000 clones, 75% to 80% of them singletons. The source material was PBMCs, sampled after 24 months of ibrutinib treatment. The receptors stem from a human donor with chronic lymphocytic leukemia.

This chain joins TRBV7-3 and TRBJ2-1, with D possibly TRBD2 on 6 matching bases. CDR3 size: 14 residues. Germline V CDR1 and CDR2: SGHTA, FQGTGA. V was clipped by 5 bases and J by 10 bases, with 18 bases between them. CDR3 sequence: CASSGTPLGNEQFF. The CDR3 coding sequence is TGTGCCAGCAGCGGGACTCCCCTGGGAAACGAGCAGTTCTTC.

This clone was seen repeatedly, ten times or more. The chain combines TRBV6-1 with TRBJ1-2; TRBD1 aligns across 7 bases. The V gene's germline CDR1 is MNHNS and CDR2 SASEGT. V lost 6 bases, J lost 0 bases, and 4 bases stayed unmatched. The CDR3 sequence is 14 residues long. The CDR3 reads CASRRTGANYGYTF. The CDR3 coding sequence is TGTGCCAGCAGGCGGACAGGAGCTAACTATGGCTACACCTTC.

This clone turned up a few times. The J gene is TRBJ2-1, the V gene TRBV27, with D unresolved. With 2 bases removed from V and 3 bases from J, the gap between germline ends came to 11 bases. The CDR3 sequence is 15 residues long. Germline lookup yields CDR1 MNHEY and CDR2 SMNVEV (reference sequence). CDR3 in DNA: TGTGCCAGCAGTTTAGGGCAACCCTACTACAATGAGCAGTTCTTC. This gives the protein CASSLGQPYYNEQFF.

This clone was observed a few times. The V gene is TRBV11-2, the J gene TRBJ1-3, with D unclear. The length of the CDR3 is 14 residues. Trimming took 1 base from V and 0 from J, leaving 4 bases between them. Germline V gives CDR1 SGHAT, CDR2 FQNNGV. The CDR3 region is CASSLGPSGNTIYF. The CDR3 DNA sequence: TGTGCCAGCAGCTTAGGCCCCTCTGGAAACACCATATATTTT.

V usage is TRBV11-2 and J usage is TRBJ1-1; D is undetermined. Germline loops: CDR1 SGHAT, CDR2 FQNNGV. V was pared by 3 bases and J by 3 bases, with 14 bases between. The length of the CDR3 is 15 residues. CDR3 sequence (DNA): TGTGCCAGCAGCTTCGTAGCAGGAAAGGACACTGAAGCTTTCTTT. Its translation: CASSFVAGKDTEAFF.

The V and J genes are TRBV27 and TRBJ2-3, with D unclear. Trimming took 2 bases from V and 1 from J, leaving 4 bases between them. In germline, CDR1 is MNHEY, CDR2 SMNVEV (reference sequence). The CDR3 contains 13 residues. DNA of the CDR3: TGTGCCAGCAGTTTAGCCCGCACAGATACGCAGTATTTT. Amino acids: CASSLARTDTQYF.

The V gene is TRBV27, the J gene TRBJ2-7, with 13 bases matching TRBD2. V was pared by 1 base and J by 4 bases, with 10 bases of the junction left unmatched. The CDR3 runs to 18 residues. Germline assignment: CDR1 MNHEY and CDR2 SMNVEV (reference sequence). As DNA, the CDR3 is TGTGCCAGCAGTTTATTTTGGACTAGCGGGAGCCGGGGGTACGAGCAGTACTTC. It is translated as CASSLFWTSGSRGYEQYF.

This sequence joins TRBV28 and TRBJ2-7; TRBD1 matches at 8 bases. The germline V gene has CDR1 MDHEN and CDR2 SYDVKM. The CDR3 spans 14 residues. Trimming removed 7 bases from V and 4 bases from J; junction bases left unmatched: 9. CDR3 region: CASNVQGAWYEQYF. As DNA, the CDR3 is TGTGCCAGCAACGTCCAGGGGGCTTGGTACGAGCAGTACTTC.

This chain connects TRBV18 to TRBJ2-7; 10 bases are shared with TRBD1. Germline V gene lookup returns CDR1 KGHSH and CDR2 LQKENI. This CDR3 has 16 amino acids. The J segment lost 4 bases and the V segment lost 0 bases, leaving 6 bases of the junction unmatched. DNA for the CDR3: TGTGCCAGCTCACCACCGGTGGGACAGGGGCCATACGAGCAGTACTTC. Translating gives CASSPPVGQGPYEQYF.

V gene TRBV28 combines with J gene TRBJ1-4; maybe TRBD1 (5 bases). CDR3 size: 15 residues. The V end was cut by 5 bases, the J end by 3 bases, with 13 bases between. CDR1 MDHEN and CDR2 SYDVKM come from the germline V gene. The CDR3 DNA reads TGTGCCAGCAGTCGACCGGGACCCTCTAATGAAAAACTGTTTTTT. Translation gives CASSRPGPSNEKLFF.

This clone was detected only once. The rearrangement links TRBV7-3 to TRBJ2-7, with a tentative D call TRBD1 (7 bases). V lost 2 bases and J 1 base, leaving 12 bases between the germline ends. Germline lookup yields CDR1 SGHTA and CDR2 FQGTGA. The CDR3 has 15 residues. DNA of the CDR3: TGTGCCAGCAGCTTACGGCCAGGGGGGTCCTACGAGCAGTACTTC. Translating gives CASSLRPGGSYEQYF.

This chain links TRBV27 with TRBJ2-2; the D gene is possibly TRBD2 (5 bases). V was pared by 1 base and J by 0 bases, with 6 bases between. Per the germline V gene, CDR1 is MNHEY and CDR2 is SMNVEV (reference sequence). There are 15 residues in the CDR3. The chain's CDR3 is CASSLWEPNTGELFF. The CDR3 DNA sequence: TGTGCCAGCAGTTTATGGGAGCCGAACACCGGGGAGCTGTTTTTT.

J is TRBJ2-3 and V is TRBV7-2, with 8 bases fitting TRBD2. Germline lookup yields CDR1 SGHTA and CDR2 FQGNSA. This CDR3 is built from 16 residues. Germline trimming cut 0 bases from V and 3 bases from J; bases unmatched to any gene: 5. CDR3 amino acids: CASSLAVQRGTDTQYF. In DNA, the CDR3 is TGTGCCAGCAGCTTAGCGGTCCAGCGGGGGACAGATACGCAGTATTTT.

V is TRBV28 and J is TRBJ2-7; perhaps TRBD2 as D (7 bases). Germline V gives CDR1 MDHEN, CDR2 SYDVKM. Deletions cut 6 bases from V and 7 bases from J, with 22 bases between. The CDR3 runs 15 residues. The CDR3 loop reads CASSNADSGVWEQYF. CDR3 in DNA: TGTGCCAGCAGCAACGCGGACAGCGGGGTCTGGGAGCAGTACTTC.

This clone was seen a few times. The CDR3, as DNA: TGTGCCAGCAGCCAAGATGCATCCGGGGGAGGGGCCAACGTCCTGACTTTC. Its protein is CASSQDASGGGANVLTF. V is TRBV4-2 and J is TRBJ2-6; D is possibly TRBD2 (6 bases). Per germline, CDR1 LGHNA and CDR2 YNFKEQ. V dropped 0 bases and J dropped 4 bases, with 13 bases sitting between them. The CDR3 covers 17 residues.

This clone was detected once. The J gene is TRBJ1-5, the V gene TRBV7-2; 8 bases match TRBD1. V lost 1 base and J lost 3; bases outside the gene matches: 2. Germline-derived CDR1 and CDR2 are SGHTA and FQGNSA. The CDR3 consists of 15 residues. CDR3 nucleotide sequence: TGTGCCAGCAGCTTAGAGGGACAGGACAATCAGCCCCAGCATTTT. This gives the protein CASSLEGQDNQPQHF.

This chain connects TRBV7-3 to TRBJ2-1; D ambiguous. This CDR3 is 14 amino acids long. V lost 0 bases, J lost 7 bases, and 10 bases lay in between. Germline CDR1 reads SGHTA; CDR2 reads FQGTGA. CDR3 bases: TGTGCCAGCAGCTTAACCCCTAGTTTGAATGAGCAGTTCTTC. The encoded protein is CASSLTPSLNEQFF.

This clone was picked up one time. V is TRBV2 and J is TRBJ2-7; perhaps TRBD2 as D (5 bases). V was pared by 7 bases and J by 2 bases, with 12 bases between. CDR3 length equals 13 residues. Germline CDR1 and CDR2: SNHLY and FYNNEI. For the CDR3, the DNA is TGTGCCAGCATGCACGGGCGGGCCTACGAGCAGTACTTC. It specifies CASMHGRAYEQYF. Full variable domain (outside the CDR3, taken from reference TRBV2 and TRBJ2-7): EPEVTQTPSHQVTQMGQEVILRCVPISNHLYFYWYRQILGQKVEFLVSFYNNEISEKSEIFDDQFSVERPDGSNFTLKIRSTKLEDSAMYFCASMHGRAYEQYFGPGTRLTVT.

The rearrangement links TRBV6-6 to TRBJ1-1; 8 bases match TRBD1. With V trimmed by 1 base and J by 5 bases, 6 bases remained unmatched. CDR3 length equals 15 residues. The germline V gene has CDR1 MNHNY and CDR2 SVGAGI (reference sequence). The CDR3 here is CASSYFQGAPTEAFF. CDR3 coding DNA: TGTGCCAGCAGTTACTTCCAGGGGGCTCCGACTGAAGCTTTCTTT.

This clone was found many times. The genes are TRBV7-3 and TRBJ2-3, with D hard to call. Germline CDR1 and CDR2: SGHTA and FQGTGA. Trimming removed 1 base at V and 0 bases at J, with 8 bases between. There are 15 residues in the CDR3. The CDR3 spells CASSLMGRSTDTQYF. CDR3 DNA: TGTGCCAGCAGCTTAATGGGCAGGAGCACAGATACGCAGTATTTT.

The chain carries TRBV5-4 and TRBJ2-1; TRBD2 aligns across 11 bases. The V gene's germline CDR1 is SGHNT and CDR2 YYREEE (reference sequence). The junction had 7 bases not matched to a gene; V was cut back by 4 bases and J by 4 bases. The CDR3 spans 16 residues. CDR3 residues: CASSRGGLADYNEQFF. In nucleotides, the CDR3 is TGTGCCAGCAGCCGCGGGGGACTAGCGGATTACAATGAGCAGTTCTTC.

The DNA of the CDR3 is TGTGCCAGCAGCTCGGCGGGCTCCTATGGCTACACCTTC. This sequence encodes CASSSAGSYGYTF. V gene TRBV7-9 combines with J gene TRBJ1-2; D not resolved. Germline V CDR1 and CDR2: SEHNR, FQNEAQ (reference sequence). The CDR3 totals 13 residues. The ends were cut back, 4 bases at V and 4 bases at J, with 10 bases in the middle.

CDR3 region: CASSEAQGAFF. The CDR3 bases are TGTGCCAGCAGTGAGGCCCAGGGAGCTTTCTTT. This chain uses TRBV2 with TRBJ1-1, with D possibly matching TRBD1 (5 bases). Per the germline V gene, CDR1 is SNHLY and CDR2 is FYNNEI. V was pared by 3 bases and J by 10 bases, with 9 bases between. The CDR3 consists of 11 residues.

CDR3 amino acids: CASPRTGNTGELFF. CDR3 DNA sequence: TGTGCCAGCCCTAGGACGGGGAACACCGGGGAGCTGTTTTTT. The chain carries TRBV18 and TRBJ2-2, with D hard to call. Trimming left V 8 bases short and J 1 base short, with 11 bases between. In germline, CDR1 is KGHSH, CDR2 LQKENI. The CDR3 totals 14 residues.

The V call is TRBV15, the J call TRBJ2-1; D remains ambiguous. This CDR3 is built from 16 residues. The ends were cut back, 3 bases at V and 5 bases at J, with 17 bases in the middle. Germline-derived CDR1 and CDR2 are LNHNV and YYDKDF (reference sequence). The CDR3 sequence is CATSSPSTRRDNEQFF. Written as DNA, the CDR3 is TGTGCCACCAGCAGCCCATCGACCAGGAGAGACAATGAGCAGTTCTTC. The variable domain in full, completed from reference TRBV15 and TRBJ2-1, reads DAMVIQNPRYQVTQFGKPVTLSCSQTLNHNVMYWYQQKSSQAPKLLFHYYDKDFNNEADTPDNFQSRRPNTSFCFLDIRSPGLGDTAMYLCATSSPSTRRDNEQFFGPGTRLTVL.